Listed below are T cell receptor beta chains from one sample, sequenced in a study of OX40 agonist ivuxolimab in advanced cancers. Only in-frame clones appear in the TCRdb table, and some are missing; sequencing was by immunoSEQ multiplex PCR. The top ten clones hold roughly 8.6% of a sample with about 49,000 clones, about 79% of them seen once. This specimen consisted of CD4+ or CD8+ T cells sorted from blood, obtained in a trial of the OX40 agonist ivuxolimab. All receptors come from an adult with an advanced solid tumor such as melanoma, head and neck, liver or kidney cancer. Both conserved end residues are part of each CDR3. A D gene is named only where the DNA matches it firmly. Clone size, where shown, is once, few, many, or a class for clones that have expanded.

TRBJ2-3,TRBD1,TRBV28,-,TGTGCCAGCAGTCCAGAGACAGGGATTGGGACAGATACGCAGTATTTT,CASSPETGIGTDTQYF
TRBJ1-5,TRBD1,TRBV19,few,TGTGCCAGTAGTATCCGGGGACAGCCAAATCAGCCCCAGCATTTT,CASSIRGQPNQPQHF
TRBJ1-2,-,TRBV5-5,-,TGTGCCAGCACCCGGGGCCTTAACTATGGCTACACCTTC,CASTRGLNYGYTF
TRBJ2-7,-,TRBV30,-,TGTGCCTGGGGGAGACAGGCTACCTACGAGCAGTACTTC,CAWGRQATYEQYF
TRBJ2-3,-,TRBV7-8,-,TGTGCCAGCAGCCCCCGTCCGGGACCTGTCTCAGATACGCAGTATTTT,CASSPRPGPVSDTQYF
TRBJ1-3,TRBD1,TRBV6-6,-,TGTGCCAGCAGCTCCGGGACAGGGGACGCGGGAAACACCATATATTTT,CASSSGTGDAGNTIYF
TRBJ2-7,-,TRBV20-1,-,TGCAGTGCTAAGCACTACGAGCAGTACTTC,CSAKHYEQYF
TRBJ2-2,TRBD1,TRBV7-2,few,TGTGCCAGCAGCTTTAACAGGGGGACCGGGGAGCTGTTTTTT,CASSFNRGTGELFF
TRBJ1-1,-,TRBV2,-,TGTGCCAAAGCAGGGGATGAAGCTTTCTTT,CAKAGDEAFF
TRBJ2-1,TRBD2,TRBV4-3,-,TGCGCCAGCAGCCAAGATCGCGGACTAGGTCTTGGGGAGCAGTTCTTC,CASSQDRGLGLGEQFF